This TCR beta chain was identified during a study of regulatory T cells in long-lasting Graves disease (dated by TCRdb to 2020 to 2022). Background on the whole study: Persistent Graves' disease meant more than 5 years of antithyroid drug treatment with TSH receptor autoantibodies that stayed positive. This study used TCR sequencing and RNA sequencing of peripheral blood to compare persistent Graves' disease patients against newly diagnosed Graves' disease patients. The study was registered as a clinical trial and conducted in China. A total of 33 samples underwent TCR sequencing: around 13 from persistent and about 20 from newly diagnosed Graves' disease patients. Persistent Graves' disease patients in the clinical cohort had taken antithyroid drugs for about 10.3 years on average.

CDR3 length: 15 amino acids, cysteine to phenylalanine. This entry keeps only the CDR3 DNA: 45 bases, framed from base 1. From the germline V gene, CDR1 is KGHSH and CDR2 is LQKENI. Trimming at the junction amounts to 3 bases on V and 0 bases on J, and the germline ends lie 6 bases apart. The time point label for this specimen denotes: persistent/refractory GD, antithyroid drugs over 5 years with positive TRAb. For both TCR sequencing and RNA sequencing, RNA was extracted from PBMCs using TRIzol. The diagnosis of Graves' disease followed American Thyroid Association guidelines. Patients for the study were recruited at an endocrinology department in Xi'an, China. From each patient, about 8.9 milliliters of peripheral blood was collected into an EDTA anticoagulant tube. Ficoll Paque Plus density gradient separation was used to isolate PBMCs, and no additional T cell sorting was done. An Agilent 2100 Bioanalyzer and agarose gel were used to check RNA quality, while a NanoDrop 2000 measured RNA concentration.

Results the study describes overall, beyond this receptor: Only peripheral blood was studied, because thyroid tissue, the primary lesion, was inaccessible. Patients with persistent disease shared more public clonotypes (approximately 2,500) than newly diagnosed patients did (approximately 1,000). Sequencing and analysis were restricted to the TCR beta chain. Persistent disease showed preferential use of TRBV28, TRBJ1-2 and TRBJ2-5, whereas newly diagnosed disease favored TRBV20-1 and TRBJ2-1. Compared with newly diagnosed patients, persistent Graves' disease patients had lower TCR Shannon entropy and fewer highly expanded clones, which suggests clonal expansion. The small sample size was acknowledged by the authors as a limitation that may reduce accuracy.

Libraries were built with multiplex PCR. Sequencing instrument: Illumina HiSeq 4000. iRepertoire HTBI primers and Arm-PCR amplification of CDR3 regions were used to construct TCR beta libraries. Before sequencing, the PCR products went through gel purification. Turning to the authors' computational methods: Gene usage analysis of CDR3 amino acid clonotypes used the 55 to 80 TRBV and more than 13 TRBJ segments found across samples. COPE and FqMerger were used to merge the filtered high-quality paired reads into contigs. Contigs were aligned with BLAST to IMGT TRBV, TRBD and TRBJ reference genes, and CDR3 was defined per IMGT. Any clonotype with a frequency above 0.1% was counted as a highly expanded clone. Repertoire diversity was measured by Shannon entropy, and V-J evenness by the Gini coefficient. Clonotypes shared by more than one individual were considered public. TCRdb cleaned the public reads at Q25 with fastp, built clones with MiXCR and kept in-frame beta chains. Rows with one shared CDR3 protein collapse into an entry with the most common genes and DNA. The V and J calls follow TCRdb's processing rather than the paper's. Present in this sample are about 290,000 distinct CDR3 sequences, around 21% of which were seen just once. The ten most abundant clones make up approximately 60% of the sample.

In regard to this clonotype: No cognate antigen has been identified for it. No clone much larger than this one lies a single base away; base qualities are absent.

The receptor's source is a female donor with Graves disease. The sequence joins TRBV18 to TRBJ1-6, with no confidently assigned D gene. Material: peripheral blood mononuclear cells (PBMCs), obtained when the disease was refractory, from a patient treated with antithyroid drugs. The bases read TGTGCCAGCTCACCCTCGAGCTCCTATAATTCACCCCTCCACTTT. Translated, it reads CASSPSSSYNSPLHF.